The 10 T cell receptor beta chains given below trace back to one sample, sequenced in a study of blood T cell repertoires in COVID-19. Assay: immunoSEQ multiplex PCR; the TCRdb copy retains only in-frame clones and omits some. The sample lists about 300,000 clones, about nine tenths seen once, with 1.5% to 2% in the top ten. The sample comprised peripheral blood. The receptors come from a woman in her twenties or thirties with COVID-19, enrolled during active disease.

This rearrangement joins TRBV27 to TRBJ1-6; unclear D gene. V dropped 3 bases and J dropped 12 bases, with 9 bases sitting between them. The CDR3 extends over 12 amino acids. CDR1 is MNHEY, CDR2 SMNVEV, per germline (reference sequence). CDR3 region: CASSFALRPLHF. The CDR3 DNA reads TGTGCCAGCAGTTTTGCTTTGAGACCCCTCCACTTT.

V is TRBV30 and J is TRBJ1-5; D is perhaps TRBD1 (5 bases). V was trimmed by 5 bases and J by 7 bases, leaving 12 bases between them. This CDR3 has 12 residues. From germline, CDR1 is GTSNPN and CDR2 SVGIG (reference sequence). CDR3 residues: CAWGTPGQPQHF. For the CDR3, the DNA is TGTGCCTGGGGGACTCCTGGGCAGCCCCAGCATTTT.

CDR3 sequence: CASRPRRPGNTIYF. The CDR3 DNA reads as TGTGCCAGCAGACCGCGCCGGCCGGGGAACACCATATATTTT. This chain uses TRBV6-5 with TRBJ1-3; no firm D call. V was trimmed by 6 bases and J by 7 bases, leaving 16 bases between them. This CDR3 region has 14 residues. CDR1 and CDR2 (germline): MNHEY, SVGAGI.

The V call is TRBV25-1, the J call TRBJ1-5; no firm D call. Trimming took 6 bases from V and 3 from J, leaving 9 bases between them. There are 13 residues in the CDR3. The V gene's germline CDR1 is MGHDK and CDR2 SYGVNS. The CDR3 sequence is CASRGEYNQPQHF. The DNA for the CDR3 is TGTGCCAGCAGGGGAGAGTACAATCAGCCCCAGCATTTT.

For the CDR3, the DNA is TGTGCCTGGAGTGTGAGGGTTGCCGGGGAGCTGTTTTTT. It specifies CAWSVRVAGELFF. This chain links TRBV30 with TRBJ2-2; D is perhaps TRBD2 (5 bases). The germline V gene has CDR1 GTSNPN and CDR2 SVGIG (reference sequence). V lost 0 bases to trimming and J lost 6 bases, with 8 bases between them. The CDR3 is 13 residues long.

This clone was seen a handful of times. Other DNA sequences of this sample code for an identical CDR3. The V gene is TRBV9, the J gene TRBJ1-4; 10 positions agree with TRBD1. The CDR3 covers 16 residues. The J segment lost 2 bases and the V segment lost 0 bases, leaving 1 base of the junction unmatched. Germline-derived CDR1 and CDR2 are SGDLS and YYNGEE. In DNA form, the CDR3 reads TGTGCCAGCAGCGTAGGACAGGGGGCTACTAATGAAAAACTGTTTTTT. Protein product: CASSVGQGATNEKLFF.

This chain joins TRBV14 and TRBJ2-1, with 9 bases lining up with TRBD1. After removal of 4 bases from V and 8 bases from J, the junction contained 0 bases not matched to a gene. The CDR3 extends over 12 amino acids. CDR1 and CDR2 from the germline V gene are SGHDN and FVKESK. CDR3 sequence reads: CASSRTGDEQFF. DNA for the CDR3: TGTGCCAGCAGCCGGACAGGGGATGAGCAGTTCTTC.

The V and J genes are TRBV28 and TRBJ1-2; possible D gene TRBD1, 5 bases. Trimming stripped 5 bases from V and 8 bases from J, with 15 bases between. Germline loops: CDR1 MDHEN, CDR2 SYDVKM. The CDR3 runs 13 residues. In DNA form, the CDR3 reads TGTGCCAGCAGTCGGCCGGGGACTCTGGGCTACACCTTC. Residues: CASSRPGTLGYTF.

This sequence joins TRBV4-1 and TRBJ1-2, with TRBD1 matching over 7 bases. Germline assignment: CDR1 MGHRA and CDR2 YSYEKL. This CDR3 is built from 16 residues. The V gene end was trimmed by 4 bases and the J gene end by 7 bases; junction bases not matched to a gene: 15. The CDR3 loop is CASSRLMERGRVGYTF. The CDR3 DNA reads TGCGCCAGCAGCCGCCTAATGGAGAGGGGGCGAGTTGGCTACACCTTC.

The DNA of the CDR3 is TGTGCCAGCAGTGTAGGGGGCGGTCAGCCCCAGCATTTT. This translates into CASSVGGGQPQHF. This rearrangement joins TRBV2 to TRBJ1-5; 7 nucleotides agree with TRBD1. V lost 4 bases to trimming and J lost 6 bases; unmatched junction nucleotides: 3. From germline, CDR1 is SNHLY and CDR2 FYNNEI. The CDR3 has 13 residues. The whole variable domain, filled in from reference TRBV2 and TRBJ1-5, reads EPEVTQTPSHQVTQMGQEVILRCVPISNHLYFYWYRQILGQKVEFLVSFYNNEISEKSEIFDDQFSVERPDGSNFTLKIRSTKLEDSAMYFCASSVGGGQPQHFGDGTRLSIL.